These 11 T cell receptor beta chains were all obtained from the same sample, sequenced in a study of cytomegalovirus exposure and HLA in healthy donors. The PCR was carried out with 60 Vbeta primers and 13 Jbeta primers. Assay used: immunoSEQ multiplex PCR; TCRdb lists only in-frame clones, some missing. The sample includes 120,000 or so clones, approximately 17% of them seen just once. Sequenced material: PBMCs. These receptors were collected from a female donor in good health and CMV-seropositive.

The sample holds a few counts of this clone. This CDR3 is CASQLQRGTDTQYF. The CDR3 DNA is TGTGCCAGCCAACTCCAACGGGGCACAGATACGCAGTATTTT. The rearrangement uses TRBV7-2 and TRBJ2-3, with D uncertain. This CDR3 region has 14 residues. Germline CDR1 reads SGHTA; CDR2 reads FQGNSA. Trimming left V 8 bases short and J 1 base short, with 13 bases between.

This clone was counted a few times. The chain combines TRBV2 with TRBJ2-1, with TRBD2 matching 12 bases. The CDR3 is 16 amino acids. The V gene's germline CDR1 is SNHLY and CDR2 FYNNEI. V dropped 6 bases and J dropped 2; count of bases not matched to a gene: 5. CDR3 residues: CASRTGTSGPYNEQFF. In DNA, the CDR3 is TGTGCCAGCAGGACCGGGACTAGCGGGCCCTACAATGAGCAGTTCTTC. Full variable domain (remainder filled in from reference TRBV2 and TRBJ2-1): EPEVTQTPSHQVTQMGQEVILRCVPISNHLYFYWYRQILGQKVEFLVSFYNNEISEKSEIFDDQFSVERPDGSNFTLKIRSTKLEDSAMYFCASRTGTSGPYNEQFFGPGTRLTVL.

This clone showed up just a few times. The CDR3: CASSMQLTNEQYF. The CDR3 bases are TGTGCCAGTAGTATGCAGTTAACCAACGAGCAGTACTTC. The V and J genes are TRBV19 and TRBJ2-7, with D uncertain. V lost 3 bases and J lost 5, with 11 bases in between. The CDR3 totals 13 residues. Germline loops: CDR1 LNHDA, CDR2 SQIVND (reference sequence).

The V and J genes are TRBV6-5 and TRBJ2-5, with 9 nucleotides matching TRBD1. CDR3 length: 13 residues. Germline V gives CDR1 MNHEY, CDR2 SVGAGI. The junction had 4 bases not matched to a gene; V was cut back by 6 bases and J by 5 bases. DNA of the CDR3: TGTGCCAGCAGCCGACAGGGGGTCGAGACCCAGTACTTC. Protein: CASSRQGVETQYF.

The V and J genes are TRBV28 and TRBJ1-1; 12 nucleotides align to TRBD1. In germline, CDR1 is MDHEN, CDR2 SYDVKM. J gave up 2 bases and V 5 bases, and 3 bases lay outside the gene matches. CDR3 length: 15 amino acids. The CDR3 nucleotides read TGTGCCAGCAGTCCGGGACAGGGGGCTAACACTGAAGCTTTCTTT. This encodes CASSPGQGANTEAFF.

This chain uses TRBV10-1 with TRBJ2-5, with TRBD2 matching over 8 bases. Germline loops: CDR1 WNHNN, CDR2 SYGVQD (reference sequence). The ends lost 1 base at V and 10 bases at J; junction bases unmatched: 5. The CDR3 sequence is 13 residues long. The CDR3 coding sequence is TGCGCCAGCAGTGAGTTACTAGCGGCGGTCCAGTACTTC. It translates to CASSELLAAVQYF.

This clone showed up just a few times. This chain connects TRBV7-9 to TRBJ2-1; 8 bases map to TRBD2. This CDR3 has 13 amino acids. The V and J ends lost 4 bases and 8 bases, in that order; junction bases with no gene match: 4. CDR1 is SEHNR and CDR2 is FQNEAQ in the germline V gene (reference sequence). The CDR3 reads CASSSSGSYEQFF. The DNA for the CDR3 is TGTGCCAGCAGCTCAAGCGGGAGCTATGAGCAGTTCTTC. Together with reference TRBV7-9 and TRBJ2-1, the CDR3 gives the full variable domain: DTGVSQNPRHKITKRGQNVTFRCDPISEHNRLYWYRQTLGQGPEFLTYFQNEAQLEKSRLLSDRFSAERPKGSFSTLEIQRTEQGDSAMYLCASSSSGSYEQFFGPGTRLTVL.

CDR3 in DNA: TGTGCCAGCAGCCCCCGTCCCCGACCGGACAGGGTCTACGAGCAGTACTTC. Its protein is CASSPRPRPDRVYEQYF. The chain couples TRBV11-2 to TRBJ2-7; 8 bases are shared with TRBD1. Trimming removed 5 bases from V and 3 bases from J; junction bases left unmatched: 15. The germline CDR1 and CDR2 sequences are SGHAT and FQNNGV. This CDR3 region has 17 residues.

The genes are TRBV7-2 and TRBJ2-1; D gene unclear. Trimming pared 0 bases from V and 3 bases from J, leaving 12 bases between. Looked up from germline, CDR1 is SGHTA and CDR2 is FQGNSA. The CDR3 is 16 residues long. The CDR3 spells CASSLARVSIYNEQFF. The CDR3 DNA reads TGTGCCAGCAGCTTAGCGCGTGTTTCTATCTACAATGAGCAGTTCTTC.

Remarks on this clone: The CDR3 carries no conserved terminal phenylalanine or tryptophan, so it likely arises from a read error. The J gene is TRBJ1-1, the V gene TRBV11-3; a possible D gene is TRBD1 (5 bases). The CDR3 consists of 13 residues. V lost 0 bases and J 9 bases, leaving 11 bases between the germline ends. The germline V gene encodes CDR1 SGHNT and CDR2 YENEEA. DNA of the CDR3: TGTGCCAGCAGCTTAGATCTGACAGCACAAGCTTTCGTT. This gives the protein CASSLDLTAQAFV.

This clone was observed a few times. The rearrangement joins TRBV5-4 to TRBJ2-7, with D possibly TRBD1 on 5 matching bases. V lost 2 bases and J 4 bases, leaving 19 bases between the germline ends. This CDR3 is built from 16 residues. The germline V gene encodes CDR1 SGHNT and CDR2 YYREEE (reference sequence). The CDR3: CASSFFTGRTVYEQYF. CDR3 DNA sequence: TGTGCCAGCAGCTTCTTCACAGGACGTACGGTTTACGAGCAGTACTTC.